This record looks at one TCR beta chain sequence and its context. Its antigen is currently not known. Base quality data are lacking; no much larger clone is found one base away. Systemically healthy Caucasian individuals from Russia, some 40 in total and aged roughly 6 to 100 years, were included as donors. Roughly 10 milliliters of peripheral blood were drawn from each donor into EDTA-treated Vacutainer tubes. Ficoll-Paque density-gradient centrifugation was used to isolate PBMCs, with at least 6 million obtained per sample. Trizol reagent was used to extract total RNA from PBMCs, with at least 6 micrograms per sample. The percentages of naive CD45RAhigh/CD27high T cells were determined by flow cytometry on a PBMC aliquot from every donor. Preparation of the library involved 5' RACE. Sequencing relied on an Illumina HiSeq 2500. A second PCR of about 6 to 11 cycles was run with a J-beta primer mix and a sample-barcoded 5' primer. A unique molecular identifier was introduced onto each TCR beta cDNA molecule by a template-switch 5' adaptor carrying 12 random nucleotides. Each sample yielded at least 3 million CDR3-containing paired-end reads. First-strand cDNA was synthesized from all RNA with the Mint cDNA synthesis kit, primed by a TRBC-specific oligonucleotide. Following uracil-DNA glycosylase treatment, all cDNA underwent a first 18-cycle PCR with the universal primers M1SS and BC2_uni_R. The study's own analysis went as follows. Each sample was normalized by randomly selecting 1 million high-quality reads, each carrying a distinct molecular identifier. Instead of being binned into consensus sequences, reads with shared molecular identifiers were discarded. MiTCR, with a Q25 quality threshold and the strictest error-elimination algorithm, was used for CDR3 identification, clonotype clustering and error correction. A nonparametric unseen species model with Euler transformation was used to estimate a lower bound on total TCR beta diversity. TCRdb applied fastp at Q25 and MiXCR to the public reads, then kept only in-frame beta chains. Identical CDR3 proteins give one entry, which carries the most common genes and DNA. The V and J calls shown here were made by TCRdb, not taken from the authors' results. The sample table records around 1,000,000 distinct CDR3 sequences; under 30% of these occur just once. Around 0.75% of the sample is in the top ten clones.

This specimen comes from a study of blood T cells in healthy people across ages (dated by TCRdb to between 2015 and 2017). In the study overall: In model experiments, template switching captured roughly one uniquely barcoded TCR beta cDNA molecule for every two T cells. The donors were split into four age groups: young (average 16 years), middle-aged (roughly 40), aged (roughly 68) and long-lived (approximately 89). Age-related changes in TCR beta repertoire diversity were measured in the study by deep sequencing normalized with unique cDNA molecular identifiers. The study analyzed two additional independent replicas of 1 million unique cDNA reads from the same blood draw for two donors, one aged 18 to 29 and one aged 80 or older.

From its cysteine to its phenylalanine, the CDR3 spans 14 amino acids. The read is trimmed to its CDR3 DNA, 42 bases read in frame from base 1. CDR1 and CDR2, looked up from the germline V gene, are SQVTM and ANQGSEA. V drops 2 bases and J drops 1 base, leaving 11 bases in between. The study at large found these results: The percentage of naive T cells measured by flow cytometry correlated strongly with observed TCR beta diversity. Because the CMV infection status of the donors was unknown, age-related changes in expanded clonotypes may potentially have been confounded. Estimates of total diversity based on one million sequenced T cells were considered lower bounds and underestimates. As age increased, observed TCR beta diversity per million T cells dropped in a roughly linear way, and a significant reduction was already evident by age around 41. Compared with the aged group, the long-lived group had more naive CD4+ T cells, fewer expanded clones and increased TCR diversity, a pattern suggesting age selection. Because profiling used bulk unsorted PBMCs, naive and antigen-experienced compartments could not be compared conclusively.

These same data were also listed under a study on T cells of mothers and their children. That second report states: The donors were nine systemically healthy Caucasian individuals, made up of three mothers and their six children. cDNA synthesis used all of the extracted RNA, with about 1.5 ug of RNA in each 15 ul reaction. In the second PCR, the M1S primer introduced both the sample barcodes and 2-4 random nucleotides. Over 8.5 million TCR beta CDR3 reads came from each mother, compared with roughly 2.8 million reads from each child. In both related and unrelated pairs, thymic selection shapes the output of TCR recombination in a similar way, with inherited differences having only a minor effect. Normalized repertoire overlap was always slightly but never significantly higher in related than unrelated mother-child pairs. With a sensitivity of about 100 clones per million clonotypes, no persistent microchimeric T cell clones were detected. In the study, deep NGS was used to compare the TCR beta repertoires of mothers and children, and features distinguishing related mother-child pairs from unrelated individuals were sought. On average, the children were around 11 +/- 4 years old, while the mothers were around 40 +/- 4 years old. After adapter ligation was performed with NEBNext reagents, the libraries were sequenced on an Illumina HiSeq 2000 with 100+100 nt paired-end reads. To prevent cross-contamination, the mother and child libraries were prepared one month apart and sequenced in separate runs. Between about 500,000 and 2,100,000 distinct TCR beta clonotypes were identified per donor. Naive TCR beta clonotypes were estimated from low-frequency clonotypes matched to each donor's FACS-determined naive share, without sorting.

The sequence joins TRBV29-1 to TRBJ1-1, with the D gene too uncertain to name. Sequencing was done on a sample of blood. The TCR comes from a girl between 2 and 10 years old in good health. CDR3 reads: CSVENRQWNTEAFF. The base sequence is TGCAGCGTTGAAAATCGGCAATGGAACACTGAAGCTTTCTTT. The variable domain in full, with residues beyond the CDR3 obtained from the reference TRBV29-1 and TRBJ1-1 genes, is SAVISQKPSRDICQRGTSLTIQCQVDSQVTMMFWYRQQPGQSLTLIATANQGSEATYESGFVIDKFPISRPNLTFSTLTVSNMSPEDSSIYLCSVENRQWNTEAFFGQGTRLTVV.